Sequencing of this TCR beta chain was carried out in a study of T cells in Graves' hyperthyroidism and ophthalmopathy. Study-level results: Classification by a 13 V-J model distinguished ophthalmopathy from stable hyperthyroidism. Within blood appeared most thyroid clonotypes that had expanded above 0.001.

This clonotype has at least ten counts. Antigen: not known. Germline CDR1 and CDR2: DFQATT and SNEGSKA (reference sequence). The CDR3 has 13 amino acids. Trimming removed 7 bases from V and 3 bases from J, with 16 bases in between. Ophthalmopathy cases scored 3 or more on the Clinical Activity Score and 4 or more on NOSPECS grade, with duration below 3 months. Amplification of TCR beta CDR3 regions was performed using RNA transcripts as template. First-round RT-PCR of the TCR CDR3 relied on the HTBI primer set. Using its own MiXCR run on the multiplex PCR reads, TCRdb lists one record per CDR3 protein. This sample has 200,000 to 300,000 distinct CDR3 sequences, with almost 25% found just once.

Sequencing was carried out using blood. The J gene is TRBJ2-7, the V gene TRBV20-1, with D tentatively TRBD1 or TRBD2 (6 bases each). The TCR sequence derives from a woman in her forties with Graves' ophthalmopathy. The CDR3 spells CSGGGGPVYEQYF. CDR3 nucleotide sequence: TGCAGTGGGGGTGGGGGGCCTGTCTACGAGCAGTACTTC.